The rows below give T cell receptor beta chains drawn from one sample of a study of blood T cell repertoires in COVID-19. The protocol was immunoSEQ multiplex PCR, while the TCRdb copy is restricted to in-frame clones and leaves out a portion. This table holds approximately 7,600 clones, over 75% found once. Sequencing input: peripheral blood. The receptor set was obtained from a human donor in a cohort sampled during active COVID-19. CDR3s include the opening cysteine and the closing phenylalanine or tryptophan. The order of the fields is V gene, J gene, D gene, clone size, CDR3 protein, CDR3 DNA. D genes are given only for firm matches. Not all rows give a size; the values are once, few, many and, for expanded clones, a class.

V: TRBV28
J: TRBJ2-2
D: TRBD2
size: NA
CDR3: CASRGLGGATGELFF
DNA: TGTGCCAGCAGGGGATTGGGAGGGGCAACCGGGGAGCTGTTTTTT

V: TRBV5-1
J: TRBJ2-3
D: NA
size: NA
CDR3: CASSLVLAIDTQYF
DNA: TGCGCCAGCAGCTTGGTTCTAGCGATAGATACGCAGTATTTT

V: TRBV30
J: TRBJ2-2
D: NA
size: NA
CDR3: CAWSPRGLPGELFF
DNA: TGTGCCTGGAGCCCCCGGGGACTTCCCGGGGAGCTGTTTTTT

V: TRBV10-3
J: TRBJ1-2
D: TRBD1
size: NA
CDR3: CAITERDRFYGYTF
DNA: TGTGCCATCACTGAAAGGGACAGATTTTATGGCTACACCTTC

V: TRBV9
J: TRBJ1-6
D: NA
size: few
CDR3: CASSVLEGNSPLHF
DNA: TGTGCCAGCAGCGTACTTGAGGGTAATTCACCCCTCCACTTT

V: TRBV5-1
J: TRBJ2-3
D: NA
size: NA
CDR3: CASSLGLADTQYF
DNA: TGCGCCAGCAGCTTGGGACTCGCGGATACGCAGTATTTT

V: TRBV13
J: TRBJ2-7
D: TRBD2
size: NA
CDR3: CASSLRAGEYEQYF
DNA: TGTGCCAGCAGCTTAAGGGCGGGAGAGTACGAGCAGTACTTC

V: TRBV28
J: TRBJ1-2
D: NA
size: NA
CDR3: CASSNHGRDGYTF
DNA: TGTGCCAGCAGTAACCATGGGAGGGATGGCTACACCTTC

V: TRBV19
J: TRBJ1-1
D: NA
size: NA
CDR3: CASSIGQGNTEAFF
DNA: TGTGCCAGTAGTATAGGTCAGGGGAACACTGAAGCTTTCTTT

V: TRBV24-1
J: TRBJ2-3
D: NA
size: NA
CDR3: CATSDYRQFTDTQYF
DNA: TGTGCCACCAGTGATTACAGACAGTTCACAGATACGCAGTATTTT

V: TRBV29-1
J: TRBJ2-7
D: TRBD2
size: NA
CDR3: CSFLPSGGTYEQYF
DNA: TGCAGCTTCCTACCTAGCGGAGGGACCTACGAGCAGTACTTC

V: TRBV28
J: TRBJ2-2
D: NA
size: NA
CDR3: CASSFWGPGELFF
DNA: TGTGCCAGCAGTTTTTGGGGGCCCGGGGAGCTGTTTTTT

V: TRBV5-5
J: TRBJ1-6
D: TRBD1
size: NA
CDR3: CASSLGQGNSPLHF
DNA: TGTGCCAGCAGCTTGGGACAGGGGAATTCACCCCTCCACTTT

V: TRBV6-5
J: TRBJ1-4
D: TRBD1
size: NA
CDR3: CASSYNYRGGDEKLFF
DNA: TGTGCCAGCAGTTACAACTACAGGGGAGGAGATGAAAAACTGTTTTTT

V: TRBV18
J: TRBJ2-1
D: NA
size: NA
CDR3: CASSPQAGFSYNEQFF
DNA: TGTGCCAGCTCACCACAGGCAGGCTTCTCCTACAATGAGCAGTTCTTC

V: TRBV5-1
J: TRBJ2-7
D: TRBD1
size: NA
CDR3: CASSSGQNQYF
DNA: TGCGCCAGCAGCTCGGGACAGAATCAGTACTTC

V: TRBV4-1
J: TRBJ2-6
D: NA
size: few
CDR3: CASRQGSGANVLTF
DNA: TGCGCCAGCAGACAGGGCTCTGGGGCCAACGTCCTGACTTTC

V: TRBV7-8
J: TRBJ2-5
D: TRBD2
size: few
CDR3: CASSLGTSFPETQYF
DNA: TGTGCCAGCAGCCTGGGGACTAGCTTCCCAGAGACCCAGTACTTC

V: TRBV21-1
J: TRBJ2-5
D: NA
size: NA
CDR3: CASSPRFETQYF
DNA: TGTGCCAGCAGCCCCCGTTTCGAGACCCAGTACTTC